The clone carrying this T cell receptor (beta chain) has a handful of counts. What it binds is unknown. V dropped 4 bases and J dropped 10; count of bases not matched to a gene: 20. Germline CDR1 reads SGHDT; CDR2 reads YYEEEE. The CDR3 is 19 amino acids. Sequenced by immunoSEQ multiplex PCR; TCRdb stores in-frame clones only, minus some. The sample carries roughly 330,000 clones, 75% to 90% recorded once. These data come from a study of cytomegalovirus exposure and HLA in healthy donors. For the study at large: A subsequent analysis reported that the approximately 120 validation repertoires were produced on the same platform that had also been used for the approximately 700 first-cohort repertoires.

Study-wide findings and caveats: TCR sequences were mostly rare, though some public TCRs occurred in many donors. In the 120 validation repertoires, a later analysis found that first-cohort TCR clusters tended to co-occur. Researchers catalogued some 160 TCR beta chains as cytomegalovirus-associated.

The sequence was obtained from a young woman in good health and CMV-seropositive. The sequencing sample was made of PBMCs. The V gene is TRBV5-6, the J gene TRBJ1-6; 10 bases map to TRBD1. The CDR3 spells CASSPRSGTGDMVRSPLHF. CDR3 DNA sequence: TGTGCCAGCAGCCCGCGGTCCGGGACAGGGGATATGGTACGGTCACCCCTCCACTTT.